These 9 T cell receptor beta chains came from one sample sequenced in a study of T cell responses to AZD1222 COVID-19 vaccine. Only in-frame clones appear in the TCRdb table, and some are missing; sequencing was by immunoSEQ multiplex PCR. The table shows about 120,000 clones, with roughly 90% occurring only once. The material sequenced was peripheral blood, taken 28 days after the second AZD1222 dose. The receptors come from an adult who received the AZD1222 COVID-19 vaccine.

The rearrangement links TRBV5-6 to TRBJ2-3; no definite D call. V lost 2 bases, J lost 11 bases, and 15 bases lay in between. Germline CDR1 reads SGHDT; CDR2 reads YYEEEE. This CDR3 contains 13 residues. This CDR3 is CASSFLGPNLQYF. The CDR3 coding sequence is TGTGCCAGCAGCTTTCTGGGTCCGAATCTGCAGTATTTT.

This sequence joins TRBV18 and TRBJ2-1; perhaps TRBD2 as D (7 bases). The CDR3 extends over 16 amino acids. V gave up 3 bases and J gave up 0 bases, with 12 bases separating them. The germline V gene has CDR1 KGHSH and CDR2 LQKENI. The CDR3 region has the DNA TGTGCCAGCTCACCCAGGGGCGGGAGCTCCTACAATGAGCAGTTCTTC. Its translation: CASSPRGGSSYNEQFF.

A note on this clone: This sample includes further DNA sequences coding for the same CDR3. The genes are TRBV19 and TRBJ2-7; TRBD1 is a possible D gene (5 bases). Trimming removed 4 bases at V and 4 bases at J, with 11 bases between. CDR1 and CDR2 (germline): LNHDA, SQIVND (reference sequence). This CDR3 has 13 residues. CDR3 sequence reads: CASSNQGGYEQYF. The CDR3 coding sequence is TGTGCCAGTAGTAACCAGGGTGGTTACGAGCAGTACTTC. Using reference TRBV19 and TRBJ2-7 for the parts outside the CDR3, the full variable domain is DGGITQSPKYLFRKEGQNVTLSCEQNLNHDAMYWYRQDPGQGLRLIYYSQIVNDFQKGDIAEGYSVSREKKESFPLTVTSAQKNPTAFYLCASSNQGGYEQYFGPGTRLTVT.

The chain combines TRBV5-1 with TRBJ2-6; D unresolved. Trimming removed 4 bases at V and 0 bases at J, with 8 bases between. From germline, CDR1 is SGHRS and CDR2 YFSETQ. There are 15 residues in the CDR3. CDR3 coding DNA: TGCGCCAGCAGCCCAACAGTCTCTGGGGCCAACGTCCTGACTTTC. Its translation is CASSPTVSGANVLTF.

The chain links TRBV6-2 or TRBV6-3 to TRBJ2-7, with TRBD2 matching over 10 bases. With V trimmed by 4 bases and J by 1 base, 10 bases remained unmatched. This CDR3 is 17 amino acids long. Germline-derived CDR1 and CDR2 are MNHEY and SVGEGT. CDR3 in DNA: TGTGCCAGCAGTTCCAATTATATAGCGGGAGGTTCCTACGAGCAGTACTTC. This translates into CASSSNYIAGGSYEQYF.

This chain connects TRBV5-4 to TRBJ2-3, with 9 positions matching TRBD2. With V trimmed by 4 bases and J by 3 bases, 6 bases remained unmatched. Germline assignment: CDR1 SGHNT and CDR2 YYREEE (reference sequence). This CDR3 has 15 residues. The CDR3 protein is CASSLRAGGTDTQYF. The CDR3 DNA follows: TGTGCCAGCAGCCTTCGAGCGGGAGGAACAGATACGCAGTATTTT.

This sequence joins TRBV19 and TRBJ2-1, with D perhaps TRBD2 (5 bases). Germline V gives CDR1 LNHDA, CDR2 SQIVND (reference sequence). Trimming removed 7 bases from V and 1 base from J, with 17 bases in between. This CDR3 region has 16 residues. In DNA form, the CDR3 reads TGTGCCAGTACCGGGAAGCGGCGAGATTCCTACAATGAGCAGTTCTTC. Amino acid sequence: CASTGKRRDSYNEQFF.

The rearrangement joins TRBV5-6 to TRBJ1-1; tentatively, D is TRBD1 (6 bases). The CDR3 has 15 amino acids. Germline V gene sequence: CDR1 SGHDT, CDR2 YYEEEE. The ends were cut back, 3 bases at V and 0 bases at J, with 12 bases in the middle. The CDR3 DNA reads as TGTGCCAGCAGCTCGAGGACAGTTATGAACACTGAAGCTTTCTTT. The encoded protein is CASSSRTVMNTEAFF.

The V and J genes are TRBV20-1 and TRBJ2-1; D is uncertain. The germline V and J ends were trimmed by 5 bases and 8 bases, with 10 bases remaining between them. The CDR3 length is 11 residues. Germline values: CDR1 DFQATT, CDR2 SNEGSKA (reference sequence). CDR3 in amino acids: CSAPRLDEQFF. CDR3 sequence (DNA): TGCAGTGCTCCCCGACTGGATGAGCAGTTCTTC.